One and the same sample provided the 19 T cell receptor beta chains below, sequenced in a study of Ad26.COV2.S vaccination and SARS-CoV-2 variants. Indicated treatment: around 19 received Ad26.COV2.S at low or high dose, single or two shots; about 5 received placebo; per-sample allocation not given. Collection of the samples took place on day 63 after the first injection of vaccine or placebo. Profiled with immunoSEQ multiplex PCR; TCRdb holds only in-frame clones, not every one. This table has about 480,000 clones, 70% to 90% appearing once. The sequencing here drew on peripheral blood, taken in a trial of Ad26.COV2.S vaccine versus placebo. The origin of the receptors is a person between 18 and 59 years old who received the Ad26.COV2.S COVID-19 vaccine or a placebo.

This rearrangement joins TRBV6-1 to TRBJ2-1; D perhaps matches TRBD2 (5 bases). CDR1 and CDR2 from the germline V gene are MNHNS and SASEGT. The ends were cut back, 4 bases at V and 9 bases at J, with 22 bases in the middle. CDR3 size: 16 residues. DNA of the CDR3: TGTGCCAGCAGTGCCTCAGGAGGTTCCGTGCGTAGTGAGCAGTTCTTC. Translating it yields CASSASGGSVRSEQFF.

The DNA for the CDR3 is TGCGCCAGCAGCAGAGGTGACCAAGAGACCCAGTACTTC. It specifies CASSRGDQETQYF. This rearrangement joins TRBV5-1 to TRBJ2-5, with no clear D. CDR3 size: 13 residues. Germline lookup yields CDR1 SGHRS and CDR2 YFSETQ. V dropped 4 bases and J dropped 0 bases, with 7 bases sitting between them.

The rearrangement links TRBV6-5 to TRBJ1-1; D remains ambiguous. The length of the CDR3 is 16 residues. The germline V and J ends were trimmed by 2 bases and 7 bases, with 20 bases remaining between them. Per the germline V gene, CDR1 is MNHEY and CDR2 is SVGAGI. This chain's CDR3 is CASSYVLGSSLFEAFF. The CDR3, as DNA: TGTGCCAGCAGTTACGTACTGGGTTCCAGCCTTTTTGAAGCTTTCTTT.

This rearrangement joins TRBV29-1 to TRBJ1-2, with D perhaps TRBD1 (5 bases). The CDR3 consists of 14 residues. V was clipped by 0 bases and J by 11 bases, with 19 bases between them. Germline CDR1 SQVTM, CDR2 ANQGSEA. Here the CDR3 reads CSVEDGGRTGPYTF. CDR3 DNA: TGCAGCGTTGAAGATGGGGGGAGGACCGGACCTTACACCTTC.

This clone was observed once. This chain links TRBV4-2 with TRBJ2-1; D gene ambiguous. CDR1 is LGHNA, CDR2 YNFKEQ, per germline. CDR3 size: 16 residues. The germline V and J ends were trimmed by 1 base and 2 bases, with 12 bases remaining between them. The DNA of the CDR3 is TGTGCCAGCAGCCAAGCCGATGATGGGCCCTACAATGAGCAGTTCTTC. This encodes CASSQADDGPYNEQFF.

This clone was detected a few times. This chain links TRBV19 with TRBJ1-6; D gene uncertain. Trimming cost V 3 bases and J 3 bases, with 3 bases left between them. The CDR3 has 13 amino acids. Looked up from germline, CDR1 is LNHDA and CDR2 is SQIVND (reference sequence). For the CDR3, the DNA is TGTGCCAGTAGTATGAACTATAATTCACCCCTCCACTTT. Protein product: CASSMNYNSPLHF.

This chain joins TRBV5-4 and TRBJ2-1, with D perhaps matching TRBD1 (5 bases). The CDR3 consists of 13 residues. Germline assignment: CDR1 SGHNT and CDR2 YYREEE (reference sequence). V dropped 0 bases and J dropped 5 bases, with 6 bases sitting between them. CDR3: CASSLARDNEQFF. The CDR3 bases are TGTGCCAGCAGCTTGGCCAGGGACAATGAGCAGTTCTTC.

The V gene is TRBV2, the J gene TRBJ1-1; TRBD1 matches 8 bases. Trimming cost V 6 bases and J 3 bases; bases outside gene matches: 9. Per the germline V gene, CDR1 is SNHLY and CDR2 is FYNNEI. The CDR3 extends over 15 amino acids. In DNA, the CDR3 is TGTGCCAGCAGGGTCTCCGACAGGGGCCACACTGAAGCTTTCTTT. This gives the protein CASRVSDRGHTEAFF.

This clone was found once. The chain employs TRBV5-1 and TRBJ2-5; D perhaps matches TRBD1 (5 bases). Deletions cut 4 bases from V and 1 base from J, with 11 bases between. This CDR3 spans 14 amino acids. Germline V lookup: CDR1 SGHRS, CDR2 YFSETQ. CDR3: CASSTSGSQETQYF. CDR3 DNA: TGCGCCAGCAGCACTTCAGGGTCCCAAGAGACCCAGTACTTC.

This clone has more than one count but fewer than ten. The chain is built from TRBV27 and TRBJ1-6; tentatively, D is TRBD1 (5 bases). The V end lost 3 bases, the J end lost 11 bases, and 14 bases lay between the germline ends. The V gene's germline CDR1 is MNHEY and CDR2 SMNVEV (reference sequence). The CDR3 runs 14 residues. CDR3 DNA sequence: TGTGCCAGCAGTTTCCAGACCCAGGGTGCACCCCTCCACTTT. This encodes CASSFQTQGAPLHF.

The rearrangement uses TRBV27 and TRBJ2-1, with D perhaps being TRBD1 or TRBD2 (5 bases each). The CDR3 runs 13 residues. The ends were cut back, 2 bases at V and 7 bases at J, with 9 bases in the middle. Germline values: CDR1 MNHEY, CDR2 SMNVEV (reference sequence). The CDR3 DNA is TGTGCCAGCAGTTTACTCGGGGCGAATGAGCAGTTCTTC. This translates into CASSLLGANEQFF.

This chain joins TRBV12-3 or TRBV12-4 and TRBJ1-2; tentative D call: TRBD1 (5 bases). Trimming pared 1 base from V and 3 bases from J, leaving 6 bases between. The CDR3 runs 13 residues. CDR3: CASSLEGYYGYTF. CDR3 sequence (DNA): TGTGCCAGCAGTTTAGAGGGGTACTATGGCTACACCTTC.

CDR3 sequence: CASTPGSLNEQFF. As DNA, the CDR3 is TGTGCCAGCACCCCGGGAAGCCTCAATGAGCAGTTCTTC. The chain couples TRBV12-3 or TRBV12-4 to TRBJ2-1; D may be TRBD2 (5 bases). Trimming stripped 7 bases from V and 6 bases from J, with 13 bases between. This CDR3 has 13 residues.

The gene calls are TRBV5-3 and TRBJ2-7; 14 bases agree with TRBD2. TRBV5-3 falls under the ORF class, with uncertain function. This CDR3 is built from 20 residues. V lost 5 bases, J lost 3 bases, and 19 bases stayed unmatched. The DNA of the CDR3 is TGTGCCAGAAGTTACGACCCGGTTAGACTAGCGGGAGGGCCTAACTACGAGCAGTACTTC. It encodes CARSYDPVRLAGGPNYEQYF.

V usage is TRBV2 and J usage is TRBJ2-2; D remains ambiguous. Trimming shortened V by 8 bases and J by 5 bases, and 6 bases separated the two germline ends. Looked up from germline, CDR1 is SNHLY and CDR2 is FYNNEI. The CDR3 loop spans 11 amino acids. CDR3: CASRETGELFF. Written as DNA, the CDR3 is TGTGCCAGCCGCGAAACCGGGGAGCTGTTTTTT. Together with reference TRBV2 and TRBJ2-2, the CDR3 gives the full variable domain: EPEVTQTPSHQVTQMGQEVILRCVPISNHLYFYWYRQILGQKVEFLVSFYNNEISEKSEIFDDQFSVERPDGSNFTLKIRSTKLEDSAMYFCASRETGELFFGEGSRLTVL.

The chain links TRBV29-1 to TRBJ2-3; TRBD1 aligns across 11 bases. With 6 bases clipped from V and 2 bases from J, the junction kept 1 base outside the gene matches. The germline V gene has CDR1 SQVTM and CDR2 ANQGSEA. The CDR3 runs 13 residues. The CDR3 region has the DNA TGCAGCGTGGGACAGGGGGACACAGATACGCAGTATTTT. Translating gives CSVGQGDTDTQYF.

The chain joins TRBV7-6 to TRBJ2-2, with 16 bases that match TRBD2. J was trimmed by 4 bases and V by 5 bases; bases with no gene match: 4. Germline V gives CDR1 SGHVS, CDR2 FNYEAQ. This CDR3 region has 17 residues. This chain's CDR3 is CASSPGLAGGGTGELFF. Written as DNA, the CDR3 is TGTGCCAGCAGCCCGGGACTAGCGGGAGGGGGCACCGGGGAGCTGTTTTTT. Drawing the rest from reference TRBV7-6 and TRBJ2-2, the complete variable domain is GAGVSQSPRYKVTKRGQDVALRCDPISGHVSLYWYRQALGQGPEFLTYFNYEAQQDKSGLPNDRFSAERPEGSISTLTIQRTEQRDSAMYRCASSPGLAGGGTGELFFGEGSRLTVL.

Remarks on this clone: Other nucleotide sequences in the sample specify the same CDR3. CDR3 nucleotides: TGTGCCAGCAGCCGGACAGGAGGAACCTACGAGCAGTACTTC. Translation gives CASSRTGGTYEQYF. This chain joins TRBV28 and TRBJ2-7, with TRBD1 identical over 7 bases. Germline loops: CDR1 MDHEN, CDR2 SYDVKM. This CDR3 is built from 14 residues. V lost 6 bases and J lost 2; bases outside the gene matches: 7.

On this clone itself: At the DNA level, this CDR3 is encoded by other sequences in the same sample as well. V is TRBV30 and J is TRBJ1-1, with D perhaps TRBD1 (6 bases). With 0 bases removed from V and 3 bases from J, the gap between germline ends came to 8 bases. The germline V gene has CDR1 GTSNPN and CDR2 SVGIG (reference sequence). The CDR3 is 13 amino acids. The CDR3 nucleotides are TGTGCCTGGAGTGTAGGGGGGGACACTGAAGCTTTCTTT. The encoded protein is CAWSVGGDTEAFF.